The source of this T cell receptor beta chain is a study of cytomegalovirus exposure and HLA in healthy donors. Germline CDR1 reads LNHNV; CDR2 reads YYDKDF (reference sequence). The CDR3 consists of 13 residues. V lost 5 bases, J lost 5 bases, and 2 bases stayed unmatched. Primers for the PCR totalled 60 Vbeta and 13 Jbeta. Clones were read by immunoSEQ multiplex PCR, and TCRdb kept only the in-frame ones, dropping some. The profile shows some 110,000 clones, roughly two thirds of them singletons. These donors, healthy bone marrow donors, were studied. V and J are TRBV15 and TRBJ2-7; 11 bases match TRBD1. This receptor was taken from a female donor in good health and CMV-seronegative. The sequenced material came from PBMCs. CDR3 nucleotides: TGTGCCACCAGCTGGGACAGGGGGAACGAGCAGTACTTC. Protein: CATSWDRGNEQYF.